Sequencing of this TCR beta chain was carried out in a study of blood T cells in healthy people across ages. Study results and caveats: Long-lived and aged donors differed, with more naive CD4+ cells and higher diversity in the long-lived.

Alongside a J-beta primer mix, a sample-barcoded 5' primer served in a second PCR lasting roughly 7 to 11 cycles. Unique molecular identifiers of 12 random nucleotides labeled each cDNA. TCRdb re-called the 5' RACE reads with MiXCR, one entry per CDR3 protein. The repertoire holds 700,000 to 1,000,000 distinct CDR3 sequences, roughly 44% seen once, with about a fifth in the top ten. Donor samples were obtained from healthy Caucasian individuals from Russia, aged 6 to 90. Staff drew 9 to 10 milliliters of peripheral blood from each donor. The table lists this clonotype with a count of one. Its target is not known. The clonotype was recovered from a man in his sixties in good health. The material sequenced was blood.

CDR3 bases: TGTGCCAGCCACGGACACCTGACTGGGGCCAACGTCCTGACTTTC. This translates into CASHGHLTGANVLTF. The chain couples TRBV2 to TRBJ2-6; D is perhaps TRBD1 (5 bases). The CDR3 has 15 residues. Germline V gives CDR1 SNHLY, CDR2 FYNNEI. With 8 bases removed from V and 2 bases from J, the gap between germline ends came to 13 bases. Combining the CDR3 with reference TRBV2 and TRBJ2-6 gives the whole variable domain EPEVTQTPSHQVTQMGQEVILRCVPISNHLYFYWYRQILGQKVEFLVSFYNNEISEKSEIFDDQFSVERPDGSNFTLKIRSTKLEDSAMYFCASHGHLTGANVLTFGAGSRLTVL.